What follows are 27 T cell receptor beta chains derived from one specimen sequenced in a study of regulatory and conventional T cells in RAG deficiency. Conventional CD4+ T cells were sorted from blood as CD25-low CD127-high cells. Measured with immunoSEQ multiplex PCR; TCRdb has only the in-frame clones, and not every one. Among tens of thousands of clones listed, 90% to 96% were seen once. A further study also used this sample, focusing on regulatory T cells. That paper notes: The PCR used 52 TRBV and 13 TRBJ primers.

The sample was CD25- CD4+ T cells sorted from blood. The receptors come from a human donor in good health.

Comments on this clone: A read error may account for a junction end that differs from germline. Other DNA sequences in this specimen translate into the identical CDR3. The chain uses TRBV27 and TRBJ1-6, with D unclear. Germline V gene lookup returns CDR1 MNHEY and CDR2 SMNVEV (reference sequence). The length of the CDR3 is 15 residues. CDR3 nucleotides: TGTGCCAGCAGTTTGGAGAGCTCCTATAATTCCCCCCTCCACTTT. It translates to CASSLESSYNSPLHF.

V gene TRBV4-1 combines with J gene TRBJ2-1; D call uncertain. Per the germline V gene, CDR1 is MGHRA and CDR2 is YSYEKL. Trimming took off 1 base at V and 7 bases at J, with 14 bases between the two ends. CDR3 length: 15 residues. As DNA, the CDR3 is TGCGCCAGCAGCCAAGCCCAACCACGGAGAAATGAGCAGTTCTTC. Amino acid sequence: CASSQAQPRRNEQFF.

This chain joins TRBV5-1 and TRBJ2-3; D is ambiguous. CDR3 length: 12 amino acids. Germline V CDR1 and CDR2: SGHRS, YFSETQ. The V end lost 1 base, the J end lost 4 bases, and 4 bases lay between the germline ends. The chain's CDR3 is CASSLLADTQYF. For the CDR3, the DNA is TGCGCCAGCAGCTTGCTCGCAGATACGCAGTATTTT.

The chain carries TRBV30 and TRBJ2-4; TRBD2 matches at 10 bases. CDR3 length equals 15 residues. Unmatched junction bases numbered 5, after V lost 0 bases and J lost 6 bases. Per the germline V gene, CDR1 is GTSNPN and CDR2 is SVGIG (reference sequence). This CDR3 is CAWSVRAGGRNIQYF. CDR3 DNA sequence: TGTGCCTGGAGTGTACGAGCGGGAGGGAGAAACATTCAGTACTTC.

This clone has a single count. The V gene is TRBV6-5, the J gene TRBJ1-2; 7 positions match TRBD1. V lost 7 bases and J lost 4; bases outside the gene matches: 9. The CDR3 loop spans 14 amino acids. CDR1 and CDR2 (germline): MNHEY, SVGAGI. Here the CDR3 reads CASNRRGDFYGYTF. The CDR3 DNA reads TGTGCCAGCAATCGCAGGGGGGACTTCTATGGCTACACCTTC.

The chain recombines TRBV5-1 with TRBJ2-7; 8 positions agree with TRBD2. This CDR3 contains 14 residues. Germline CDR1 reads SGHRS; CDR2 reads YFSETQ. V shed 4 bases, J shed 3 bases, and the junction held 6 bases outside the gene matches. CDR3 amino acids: CASSLVAGSYEQYF. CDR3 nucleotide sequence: TGCGCCAGCAGCCTAGTAGCGGGAAGCTACGAGCAGTACTTC.

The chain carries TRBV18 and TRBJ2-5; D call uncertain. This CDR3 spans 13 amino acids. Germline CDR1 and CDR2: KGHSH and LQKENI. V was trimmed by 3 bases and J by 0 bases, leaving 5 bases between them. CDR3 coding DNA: TGTGCCAGCTCACCCTTAGACCAAGAGACCCAGTACTTC. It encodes CASSPLDQETQYF.

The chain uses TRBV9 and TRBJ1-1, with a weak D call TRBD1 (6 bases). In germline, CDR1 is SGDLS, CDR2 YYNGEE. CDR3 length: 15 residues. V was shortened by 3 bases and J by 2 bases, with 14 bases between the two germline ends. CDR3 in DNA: TGTGCCAGCAGCGCCTGGATGGGGGCTAACACTGAAGCTTTCTTT. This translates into CASSAWMGANTEAFF.

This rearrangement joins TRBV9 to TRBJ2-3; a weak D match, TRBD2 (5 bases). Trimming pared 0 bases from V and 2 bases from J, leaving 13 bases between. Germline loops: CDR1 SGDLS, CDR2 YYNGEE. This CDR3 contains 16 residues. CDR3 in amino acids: CASSVDPQDFTDTQYF. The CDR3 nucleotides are TGTGCCAGCAGCGTAGACCCCCAGGACTTCACAGATACGCAGTATTTT. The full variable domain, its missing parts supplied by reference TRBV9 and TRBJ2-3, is DSGVTQTPKHLITATGQRVTLRCSPRSGDLSVYWYQQSLDQGLQFLIQYYNGEERAKGNILERFSAQQFPDLHSELNLSSLELGDSALYFCASSVDPQDFTDTQYFGPGTRLTVL.

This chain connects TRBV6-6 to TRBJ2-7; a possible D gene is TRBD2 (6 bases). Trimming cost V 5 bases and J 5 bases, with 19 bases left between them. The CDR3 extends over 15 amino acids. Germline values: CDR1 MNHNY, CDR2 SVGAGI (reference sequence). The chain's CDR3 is CASSGGLLRGDEQYF. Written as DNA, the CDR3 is TGTGCCAGCAGTGGGGGACTCCTGAGGGGCGACGAGCAGTACTTC.

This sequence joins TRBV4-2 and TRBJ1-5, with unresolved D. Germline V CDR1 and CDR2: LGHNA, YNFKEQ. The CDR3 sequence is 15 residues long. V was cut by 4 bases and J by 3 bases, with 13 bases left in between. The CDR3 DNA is TGTGCCAGCAGCCTTGCCGGCCAGGTCAATCAGCCCCAGCATTTT. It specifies CASSLAGQVNQPQHF.

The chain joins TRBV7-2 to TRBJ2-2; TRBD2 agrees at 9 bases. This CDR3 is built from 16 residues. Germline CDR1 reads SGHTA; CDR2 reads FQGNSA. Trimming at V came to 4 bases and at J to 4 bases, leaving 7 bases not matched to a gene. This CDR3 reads CASSYLGLATTGELFF. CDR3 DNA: TGTGCCAGCAGCTACCTCGGACTAGCGACCACCGGGGAGCTGTTTTTT.

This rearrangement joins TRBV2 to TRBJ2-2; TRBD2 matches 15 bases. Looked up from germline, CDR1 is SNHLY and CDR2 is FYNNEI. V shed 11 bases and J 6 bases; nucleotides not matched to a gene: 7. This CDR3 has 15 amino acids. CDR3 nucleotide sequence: TGTGCCGCTACCGGACTAGCGGGAGGGGCCGGGGAGCTGTTTTTT. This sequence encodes CAATGLAGGAGELFF.

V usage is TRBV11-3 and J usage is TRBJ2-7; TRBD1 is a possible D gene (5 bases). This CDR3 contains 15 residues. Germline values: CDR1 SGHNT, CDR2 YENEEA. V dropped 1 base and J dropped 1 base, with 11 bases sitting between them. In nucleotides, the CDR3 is TGTGCCAGCAGCTTAGGGACAACTCCTTCCTACGAGCAGTACTTC. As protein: CASSLGTTPSYEQYF.

The CDR3 nucleotides are TGTGCCAGCAGCTACGACAGTAACTATGGCTACACCTTC. Translated: CASSYDSNYGYTF. V gene TRBV5-4 combines with J gene TRBJ1-2; possible D gene TRBD1, 5 bases. Germline V gene lookup returns CDR1 SGHNT and CDR2 YYREEE (reference sequence). V was shortened by 3 bases and J by 1 base, with 7 bases between the two germline ends. The CDR3 is 13 amino acids.

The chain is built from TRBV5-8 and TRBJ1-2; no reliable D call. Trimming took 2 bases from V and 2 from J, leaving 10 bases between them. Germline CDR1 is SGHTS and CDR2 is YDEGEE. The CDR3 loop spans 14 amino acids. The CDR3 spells CASSFSNLNYGYTF. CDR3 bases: TGTGCCAGCAGCTTCAGTAACCTCAACTATGGCTACACCTTC.

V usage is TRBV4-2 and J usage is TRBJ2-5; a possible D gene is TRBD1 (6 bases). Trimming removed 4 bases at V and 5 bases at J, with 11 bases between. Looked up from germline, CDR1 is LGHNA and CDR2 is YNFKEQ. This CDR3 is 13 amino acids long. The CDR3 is CASSPGQWETQYF. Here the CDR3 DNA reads TGTGCCAGCAGCCCCGGACAGTGGGAGACCCAGTACTTC.

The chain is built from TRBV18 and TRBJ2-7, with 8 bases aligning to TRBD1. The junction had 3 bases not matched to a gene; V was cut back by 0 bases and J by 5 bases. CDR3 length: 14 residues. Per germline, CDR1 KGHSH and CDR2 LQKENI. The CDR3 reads CASSPPAGGDEQYF. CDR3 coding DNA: TGTGCCAGCTCACCACCTGCAGGGGGCGACGAGCAGTACTTC.

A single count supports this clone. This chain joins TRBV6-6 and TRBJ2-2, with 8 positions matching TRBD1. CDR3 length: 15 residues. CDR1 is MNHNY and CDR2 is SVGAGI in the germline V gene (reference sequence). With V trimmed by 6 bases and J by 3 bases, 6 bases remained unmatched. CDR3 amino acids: CASSRYRGDTGELFF. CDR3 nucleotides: TGTGCCAGCAGCCGGTACAGGGGGGACACCGGGGAGCTGTTTTTT.

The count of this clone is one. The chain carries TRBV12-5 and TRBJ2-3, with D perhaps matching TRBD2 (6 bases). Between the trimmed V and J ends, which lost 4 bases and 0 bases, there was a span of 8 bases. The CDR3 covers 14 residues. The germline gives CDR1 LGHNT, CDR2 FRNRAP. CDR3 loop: CASGSGASTDTQYF. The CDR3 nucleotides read TGTGCTAGTGGTTCGGGAGCTAGCACAGATACGCAGTATTTT.

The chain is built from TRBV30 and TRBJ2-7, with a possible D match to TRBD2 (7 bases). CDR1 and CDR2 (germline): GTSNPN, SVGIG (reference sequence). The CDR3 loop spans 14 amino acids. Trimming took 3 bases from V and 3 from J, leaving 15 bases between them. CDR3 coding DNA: TGTGCCTGGAGGGTCCGGGGGGCCCACTACGAGCAGTACTTC. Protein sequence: CAWRVRGAHYEQYF.

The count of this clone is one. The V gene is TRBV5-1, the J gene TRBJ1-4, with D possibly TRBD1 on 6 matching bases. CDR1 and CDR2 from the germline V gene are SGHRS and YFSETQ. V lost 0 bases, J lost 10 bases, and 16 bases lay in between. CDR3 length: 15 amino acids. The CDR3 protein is CASSLGFRGGGKLFF. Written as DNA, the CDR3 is TGCGCCAGCAGCTTGGGATTCAGGGGCGGTGGAAAACTGTTTTTT.

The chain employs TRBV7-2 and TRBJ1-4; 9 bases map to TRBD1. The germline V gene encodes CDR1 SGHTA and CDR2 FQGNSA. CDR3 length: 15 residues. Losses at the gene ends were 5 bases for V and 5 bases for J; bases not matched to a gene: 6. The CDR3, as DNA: TGTGCCAGCAGCCCCCCCGGACAGGGGAATGAAAAACTGTTTTTT. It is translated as CASSPPGQGNEKLFF.

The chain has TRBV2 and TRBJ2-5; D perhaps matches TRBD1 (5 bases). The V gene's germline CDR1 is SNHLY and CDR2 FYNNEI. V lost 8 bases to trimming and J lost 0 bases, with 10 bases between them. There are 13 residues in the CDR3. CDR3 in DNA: TGTGCCAGCCTACAGGTCCACCAAGAGACCCAGTACTTC. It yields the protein CASLQVHQETQYF.

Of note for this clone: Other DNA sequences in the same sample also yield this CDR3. CDR3 region: CASSYSRQGNYGYTF. The CDR3 nucleotides read TGTGCCAGCAGTTACTCCAGACAGGGGAACTATGGCTACACCTTC. The V call is TRBV6-5, the J call TRBJ1-2; 8 bases fit TRBD1. This CDR3 is built from 15 residues. Germline V CDR1 and CDR2: MNHEY, SVGAGI. The J segment lost 2 bases and the V segment lost 0 bases, leaving 2 bases of the junction unmatched.

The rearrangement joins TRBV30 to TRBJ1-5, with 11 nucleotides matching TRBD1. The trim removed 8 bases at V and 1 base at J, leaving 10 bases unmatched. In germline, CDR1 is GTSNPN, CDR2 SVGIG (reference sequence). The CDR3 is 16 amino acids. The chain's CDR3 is CARDRGARLSNQPQHF. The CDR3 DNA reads TGTGCCCGGGACAGGGGGGCTCGGCTGAGCAATCAGCCCCAGCATTTT.

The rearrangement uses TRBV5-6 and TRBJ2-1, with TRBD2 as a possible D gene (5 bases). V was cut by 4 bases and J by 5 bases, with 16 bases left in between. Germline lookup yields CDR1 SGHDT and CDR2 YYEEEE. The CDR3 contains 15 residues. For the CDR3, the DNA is TGTGCCAGCAGCCGGGAACGACTCGTTGACAATGAGCAGTTCTTC. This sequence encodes CASSRERLVDNEQFF.